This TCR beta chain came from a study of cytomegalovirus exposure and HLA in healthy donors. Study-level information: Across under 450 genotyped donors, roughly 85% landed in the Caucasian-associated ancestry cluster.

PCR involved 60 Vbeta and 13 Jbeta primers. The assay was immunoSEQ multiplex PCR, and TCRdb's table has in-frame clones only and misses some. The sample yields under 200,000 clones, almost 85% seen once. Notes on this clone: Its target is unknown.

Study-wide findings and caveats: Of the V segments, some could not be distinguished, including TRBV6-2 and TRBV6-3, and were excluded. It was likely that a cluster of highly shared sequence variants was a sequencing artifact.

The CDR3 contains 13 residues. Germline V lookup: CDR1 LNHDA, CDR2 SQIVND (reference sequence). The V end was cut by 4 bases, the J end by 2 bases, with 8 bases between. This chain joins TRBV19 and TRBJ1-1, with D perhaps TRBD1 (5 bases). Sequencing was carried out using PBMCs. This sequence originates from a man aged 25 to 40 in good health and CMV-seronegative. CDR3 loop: CASSTGVNTEAFF. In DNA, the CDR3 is TGTGCCAGTAGTACGGGGGTCAACACTGAAGCTTTCTTT.